The 11 T cell receptor beta chains below come from one sample, sequenced in a study of blood T cell repertoires in COVID-19 (dated by TCRdb to about 2020). The library came from the immunoSEQ multiplex PCR assay. TCRdb limited this immuneACCESS table to in-frame rearrangements with V and J called. A share of clones is missing; checked studies link under half to unresolved V genes, and the rest is unexplained. Within this sample are under 350,000 clones, with over 75% of them counted one time only. 8% to 13% of the sample is held by the ten biggest clonotypes. The sequencing input was peripheral blood. The origin of the receptors is an older woman with acute or convalescent COVID-19.

The chain employs TRBV25-1 and TRBJ1-2; D is ambiguous. V was shortened by 2 bases and J by 8 bases, with 9 bases between the two germline ends. This CDR3 is 12 amino acids long. Germline CDR1 MGHDK, CDR2 SYGVNS. CDR3 DNA: TGTGCCAGCAGTGAACTCGGCGGGGGCTACACCTTC. Translated: CASSELGGGYTF.

The rearrangement uses TRBV27 and TRBJ1-4; D remains ambiguous. V lost 7 bases to trimming and J lost 0 bases, with 9 bases between them. In germline, CDR1 is MNHEY, CDR2 SMNVEV (reference sequence). This CDR3 spans 14 amino acids. The CDR3 is CASIPPTTNEKLFF. For the CDR3, the DNA is TGTGCCAGCATCCCCCCTACAACTAATGAAAAACTGTTTTTT.

This clone came up once. V and J are TRBV6-5 and TRBJ1-1; D is unclear. CDR3 length: 13 residues. CDR1 is MNHEY and CDR2 is SVGAGI in the germline V gene. V was clipped by 7 bases and J by 2 bases, with 11 bases between them. The DNA of the CDR3 is TGTGCCAGCACCCGAGACTTAAACACTGAAGCTTTCTTT. It yields the protein CASTRDLNTEAFF.

V is TRBV3-1 (or the pseudogene TRBV3-2) and J is TRBJ1-2; 8 bases match TRBD1. Germline trimming cut 4 bases from V and 4 bases from J; bases unmatched to any gene: 5. The CDR3 has 14 residues. Germline-derived CDR1 and CDR2 are LGHDT and YNNKEL (reference sequence). The CDR3 region is CASSPTGAVYGYTF. CDR3 DNA: TGTGCCAGCAGCCCGACAGGGGCTGTCTATGGCTACACCTTC.

This clone came up once. V gene TRBV15 combines with J gene TRBJ1-1; possibly TRBD1 for D (5 bases). V dropped 8 bases and J dropped 3 bases, with 13 bases sitting between them. CDR1 LNHNV and CDR2 YYDKDF come from the germline V gene (reference sequence). CDR3 length equals 13 residues. The CDR3 is CATRRGGDTEAFF. CDR3 DNA sequence: TGTGCCACCCGCCGGGGCGGGGACACTGAAGCTTTCTTT.

The CDR3 region is CASSLTLQGLNEQFF. The CDR3 coding sequence is TGTGCCAGCAGCCTAACCCTTCAGGGTTTGAATGAGCAGTTCTTC. This chain uses TRBV14 with TRBJ2-1; TRBD1 might be the D (5 bases). The CDR3 has 15 amino acids. The V gene lost 4 bases and the J gene lost 7 bases, with 17 bases spanning the gap. In germline, CDR1 is SGHDN, CDR2 FVKESK.

The chain joins TRBV6-5 to TRBJ2-1, with unresolved D. The V and J ends lost 5 bases and 7 bases respectively, with 6 bases between them. Germline V CDR1 and CDR2: MNHEY, SVGAGI. The CDR3 totals 11 residues. In DNA form, the CDR3 reads TGTGCCAGCAGTCCCAGGAATGAGCAGTTCTTC. Amino acids: CASSPRNEQFF.

The chain joins TRBV11-2 to TRBJ2-1; 7 bases agree with TRBD2. This CDR3 has 14 amino acids. Losses at the gene ends were 4 bases for V and 8 bases for J; bases not matched to a gene: 8. Germline V gives CDR1 SGHAT, CDR2 FQNNGV. CDR3 in amino acids: CASSWGGLSDEQFF. For the CDR3, the DNA is TGTGCCAGCAGCTGGGGGGGTTTAAGCGATGAGCAGTTCTTC.

This sequence joins TRBV15 and TRBJ1-1; D may be TRBD1 (5 bases). Trimming left V 0 bases short and J 4 bases short, with 21 bases between. CDR3 length: 18 residues. Germline CDR1 and CDR2: LNHNV and YYDKDF (reference sequence). The CDR3, as DNA: TGTGCCACCAGCAGAGATATCGGGACTAGCTTTTACCGCACTGAAGCTTTCTTT. It specifies CATSRDIGTSFYRTEAFF.

The V gene is TRBV3-1 (or the pseudogene TRBV3-2), the J gene TRBJ1-4; D possibly corresponds to TRBD1 (6 bases). The CDR3 consists of 15 residues. Germline V gives CDR1 LGHDT, CDR2 YNNKEL (reference sequence). Trimming cost V 8 bases and J 7 bases, with 20 bases left between them. The CDR3 here is CASGAGEVGGEKLFF. The CDR3 DNA sequence: TGTGCCAGCGGGGCCGGAGAGGTAGGGGGTGAAAAACTGTTTTTT.

This clone was detected only once. This sequence joins TRBV5-6 and TRBJ2-5; weak D call: TRBD2 (6 bases). There are 15 residues in the CDR3. Trimming pared 3 bases from V and 2 bases from J, leaving 14 bases between. CDR1 is SGHDT and CDR2 is YYEEEE in the germline V gene. The CDR3 DNA reads as TGTGCCAGCAGCTCCCTAGGTGGGAGGCAAGAGACCCAGTACTTC. Its protein is CASSSLGGRQETQYF.